The T cell receptor beta chain under discussion was sequenced for a study of T cell responses to AZD1222 COVID-19 vaccine. This CDR3 is 13 amino acids long. Trimming took 0 bases from V and 5 from J, leaving 8 bases between them. Per the germline V gene, CDR1 is SGHKS and CDR2 is YYEKEE (reference sequence). Sequencing used immunoSEQ multiplex PCR; TCRdb keeps in-frame clones, though not all of them. The sample includes some 170,000 clones, 75% to 90% of them seen just once. Sequenced material: peripheral blood, taken 28 days after the second dose of the MenACWY control vaccine. This TCR was sampled from an adult who received the MenACWY meningococcal vaccine as a control. This chain connects TRBV5-5 to TRBJ1-1; perhaps TRBD1 as D (5 bases). CDR3 sequence: CASSLGGGTEAFF. The CDR3 bases are TGTGCCAGCAGCTTGGGGGGCGGGACTGAAGCTTTCTTT.